The 32 T cell receptor beta chains given below trace back to one sample, sequenced in a study of blood T cell repertoires in COVID-19. The method was immunoSEQ multiplex PCR; TCRdb's version includes in-frame clones alone and lacks a portion of them. The table records around 200,000 clones, about 90% of them present only once. Sequencing was carried out using PBMCs or T cells enriched from blood (not recorded which). The receptors come from a woman in her 50s in a cohort exposed to, infected with or recovered from COVID-19 (not recorded which).

This clone was picked up a small number of times. The genes are TRBV30 and TRBJ1-5; D unclear. V dropped 1 base and J dropped 0 bases, with 7 bases sitting between them. Germline V gene sequence: CDR1 GTSNPN, CDR2 SVGIG (reference sequence). The CDR3 consists of 14 residues. The CDR3 coding sequence is TGTGCCTGGAGTGCGGGGTATAGCAATCAGCCCCAGCATTTT. Protein sequence: CAWSAGYSNQPQHF.

This rearrangement joins TRBV30 to TRBJ1-5; D is perhaps TRBD1 (6 bases). The CDR3 totals 15 residues. The V and J ends lost 0 bases and 7 bases respectively, with 16 bases between them. Germline V lookup: CDR1 GTSNPN, CDR2 SVGIG (reference sequence). The CDR3 spells CAWSVLTGTGQPQHF. DNA of the CDR3: TGTGCCTGGAGTGTTCTCACAGGGACCGGGCAGCCCCAGCATTTT.

This clone has only a few counts. The J gene is TRBJ2-3, the V gene TRBV2; a possible D gene is TRBD2 (5 bases). V was clipped by 5 bases and J by 0 bases, with 12 bases between them. The CDR3 has 15 amino acids. Germline CDR1 reads SNHLY; CDR2 reads FYNNEI. The CDR3 sequence: CASSPTPGSTDTQYF. Written as DNA, the CDR3 is TGTGCCAGCAGTCCCACTCCGGGGAGCACAGATACGCAGTATTTT.

As regards this clone: Other DNA sequences of this sample code for an identical CDR3. The chain uses TRBV3-1 (or the pseudogene TRBV3-2) and TRBJ1-2, with D uncertain. The CDR3 covers 11 residues. Germline V CDR1 and CDR2: LGHDT, YNNKEL (reference sequence). Trimming took 3 bases from V and 8 from J, leaving 7 bases between them. This CDR3 is CASSHERGYTF. CDR3 nucleotides: TGTGCCAGCAGCCATGAGAGGGGCTACACCTTC.

The chain recombines TRBV5-6 with TRBJ2-7; D is undetermined. Germline-derived CDR1 and CDR2 are SGHDT and YYEEEE. V was trimmed by 6 bases and J by 2 bases, leaving 18 bases between them. This CDR3 has 15 amino acids. The CDR3, as DNA: TGTGCCAGCAACTTTATTGACTCGCAGCCCTACGAGCAGTACTTC. This encodes CASNFIDSQPYEQYF.

The chain is built from TRBV6-5 and TRBJ2-1; 10 bases agree with TRBD2. This CDR3 has 15 amino acids. V gave up 6 bases and J gave up 6 bases; unmatched junction bases: 8. CDR1 is MNHEY and CDR2 is SVGAGI in the germline V gene. CDR3: CASRILAGAFNEQFF. CDR3 nucleotides: TGTGCCAGCAGAATCCTAGCGGGGGCATTCAATGAGCAGTTCTTC.

The chain links TRBV6-1 to TRBJ1-4, with unresolved D. Germline CDR1 is MNHNS and CDR2 is SASEGT. The germline V and J ends were trimmed by 1 base and 9 bases, with 12 bases remaining between them. The CDR3 spans 14 residues. The CDR3 is CASSEVGVAKKLFF. CDR3 nucleotides: TGTGCCAGCAGTGAAGTCGGGGTTGCAAAAAAACTGTTTTTT.

There are a few counts of this clone. The CDR3 protein is CASNLRESYGYTF. In nucleotides, the CDR3 is TGTGCCAGCAACCTCCGGGAGAGCTATGGCTACACCTTC. The chain combines TRBV6-5 with TRBJ1-2; no firm D call. Germline V CDR1 and CDR2: MNHEY, SVGAGI. V lost 7 bases to trimming and J lost 4 bases, with 13 bases between them. This CDR3 contains 13 residues.

This sequence joins TRBV19 and TRBJ2-3; 11 nucleotides line up with TRBD1. The ends lost 6 bases at V and 8 bases at J; junction bases unmatched: 10. CDR1 and CDR2 (germline): LNHDA, SQIVND (reference sequence). The CDR3 has 15 residues. CDR3 amino acids: CASSGDRGRGGTQYF. As DNA, the CDR3 is TGTGCCAGTAGCGGGGACAGGGGGAGAGGAGGTACGCAGTATTTT.

The CDR3: CSASEAASTEAFF. CDR3 sequence (DNA): TGCAGTGCTAGTGAGGCGGCGAGCACTGAAGCTTTCTTT. This rearrangement joins TRBV20-1 to TRBJ1-1; D is uncertain. The CDR3 is 13 amino acids. Trimming cost V 3 bases and J 4 bases, with 12 bases left between them. Per germline, CDR1 DFQATT and CDR2 SNEGSKA (reference sequence).

The chain recombines TRBV24-1 with TRBJ2-1; D gene uncertain. The CDR3 spans 13 residues. Trimming stripped 5 bases from V and 5 bases from J, with 9 bases between. In germline, CDR1 is KGHDR, CDR2 SFDVKD. This CDR3 is CATSATVDNEQFF. In DNA form, the CDR3 reads TGTGCCACCAGTGCCACGGTTGACAATGAGCAGTTCTTC.

This clone was seen a few times. The chain joins TRBV27 to TRBJ2-2, with 12 bases fitting TRBD2. The CDR3 has 19 residues. V lost 7 bases to trimming and J lost 1 base; unmatched junction nucleotides: 13. CDR1 and CDR2 from the germline V gene are MNHEY and SMNVEV (reference sequence). The CDR3 nucleotides are TGTGCCAGCATCCCTCTAGCGGGGGGGTCCCTCAAGAACACCGGGGAGCTGTTTTTT. As protein: CASIPLAGGSLKNTGELFF.

J is TRBJ2-1 and V is TRBV9, with 13 bases that match TRBD2. The CDR3 loop spans 17 amino acids. Per the germline V gene, CDR1 is SGDLS and CDR2 is YYNGEE. V was clipped by 3 bases and J by 5 bases; unmatched bases: 8. CDR3 sequence: CASSATSGGAFNNEQFF. The CDR3, as DNA: TGTGCCAGCAGCGCTACTAGCGGGGGGGCCTTCAACAATGAGCAGTTCTTC.

The rearrangement joins TRBV28 to TRBJ1-2; maybe TRBD1 (5 bases). Per germline, CDR1 MDHEN and CDR2 SYDVKM. V lost 2 bases to trimming and J lost 2 bases, with 6 bases between them. This CDR3 has 13 amino acids. The CDR3 DNA follows: TGTGCCAGCAGTTTACAGGGAAACTATGGCTACACCTTC. The encoded protein is CASSLQGNYGYTF.

The CDR3 nucleotides read TGTGCCAGCAGACGACAGGGGGCGGCCGTCGGTGGATATGGCTACACCTTC. This gives the protein CASRRQGAAVGGYGYTF. The V gene is TRBV27, the J gene TRBJ1-2; 10 nucleotides match TRBD1. V trimming: 6 bases; J trimming: 5 bases; junction bases outside the gene matches: 15. Germline V gene lookup returns CDR1 MNHEY and CDR2 SMNVEV (reference sequence). The CDR3 sequence is 17 residues long.

The rearrangement joins TRBV7-9 to TRBJ2-7; the D gene is possibly TRBD1 (6 bases). The CDR3 is made up of 15 amino acids. The V gene lost 5 bases and the J gene lost 3 bases, with 17 bases spanning the gap. CDR1 is SEHNR and CDR2 is FQNEAQ in the germline V gene (reference sequence). CDR3 residues: CASSARTDPFYEQYF. The CDR3 DNA reads as TGTGCCAGCAGCGCCCGGACAGACCCCTTCTACGAGCAGTACTTC.

The rearrangement joins TRBV6-1 to TRBJ1-5, with 8 bases identical to TRBD1. Germline V lookup: CDR1 MNHNS, CDR2 SASEGT. The CDR3 sequence is 15 residues long. Losses at the gene ends were 2 bases for V and 4 bases for J; bases not matched to a gene: 4. In nucleotides, the CDR3 is TGTGCCAGCAGTGAATCAGGGGGCGGGAATCAGCCCCAGCATTTT. The encoded protein is CASSESGGGNQPQHF.

The V gene is TRBV15, the J gene TRBJ1-5; D might be TRBD1 (5 bases). V dropped 0 bases and J dropped 0 bases, with 15 bases sitting between them. The CDR3 is made up of 18 amino acids. CDR1 is LNHNV and CDR2 is YYDKDF in the germline V gene (reference sequence). The CDR3 loop reads CATSRDRATGYSNQPQHF. The CDR3 DNA reads TGTGCCACCAGCAGAGATCGGGCCACAGGCTATAGCAATCAGCCCCAGCATTTT.

V and J are TRBV21-1 and TRBJ2-4; TRBD1, as called in the table, went unchecked against the DNA. TRBV21-1 is a listed pseudogene. This CDR3 comprises 19 residues. The DNA of the CDR3 is TGTGCCAGCAGCTCACAACAGGGGGCTTCCGATCTAGCCAAAAACATTCAGTACTTC. It translates to CASSSQQGASDLAKNIQYF.

The CDR3 region is CASSLQGARETQYF. CDR3 DNA sequence: TGTGCCAGCAGTTTACAGGGGGCACGAGAGACCCAGTACTTC. V and J are TRBV28 and TRBJ2-5; 8 bases map to TRBD1. The ends lost 2 bases at V and 4 bases at J; junction bases unmatched: 3. Germline-derived CDR1 and CDR2 are MDHEN and SYDVKM. The CDR3 is made up of 14 amino acids.

V and J are TRBV19 and TRBJ1-5, with a possible D match to TRBD1 (6 bases). V shed 4 bases and J shed 11 bases, with 15 bases lying between them. CDR3 length: 13 amino acids. Germline V gene lookup returns CDR1 LNHDA and CDR2 SQIVND (reference sequence). Written as DNA, the CDR3 is TGTGCCAGTAGTACAGGGGTCCGGGAGGCCCAGCATTTT. This sequence encodes CASSTGVREAQHF.

This chain connects TRBV7-3 to TRBJ2-1, with 8 bases matching TRBD2. With 5 bases clipped from V and 9 bases from J, the junction kept 9 bases outside the gene matches. Germline loops: CDR1 SGHTA, CDR2 FQGTGA. This CDR3 comprises 14 residues. CDR3 region: CASSPGGAIGEQFF. DNA of the CDR3: TGTGCCAGCAGCCCCGGGGGGGCTATTGGTGAGCAGTTCTTC.

The V gene is TRBV5-1, the J gene TRBJ2-3; 8 bases match TRBD1. V shed 5 bases and J 4 bases; nucleotides not matched to a gene: 6. Germline V lookup: CDR1 SGHRS, CDR2 YFSETQ. This CDR3 spans 14 amino acids. CDR3 nucleotides: TGCGCCAGCAGAACCGGACAGGGCCCAGATACGCAGTATTTT. Amino acids: CASRTGQGPDTQYF.

The genes are TRBV18 and TRBJ1-5, with D possibly being TRBD1 (6 bases). V shed 5 bases and J shed 7 bases, with 21 bases lying between them. The CDR3 is 16 residues long. Per the germline V gene, CDR1 is KGHSH and CDR2 is LQKENI. The CDR3 coding sequence is TGTGCCAGCTCAGCCTCTGTCGGCAGGGGAAGACAGCCCCAGCATTTT. It specifies CASSASVGRGRQPQHF.

The chain combines TRBV6-1 with TRBJ2-7; no firm D call. CDR1 is MNHNS, CDR2 SASEGT, per germline. The CDR3 runs to 17 residues. V gave up 3 bases and J gave up 3 bases, with 21 bases separating them. CDR3 in amino acids: CASSDDLGSALNYEQYF. CDR3 coding DNA: TGTGCCAGCAGTGATGACCTCGGAAGCGCCCTTAACTACGAGCAGTACTTC.

The rearrangement joins TRBV12-3 or TRBV12-4 to TRBJ1-1; unclear D gene. The germline V and J ends were trimmed by 1 base and 4 bases, with 7 bases remaining between them. This CDR3 is built from 13 residues. The CDR3 is CASSLGSGTEAFF. In DNA, the CDR3 is TGTGCCAGCAGTTTAGGGTCGGGCACTGAAGCTTTCTTT.

The chain employs TRBV5-6 and TRBJ2-7, with D perhaps matching TRBD2 (5 bases). CDR1 is SGHDT and CDR2 is YYEEEE in the germline V gene. Trimming pared 3 bases from V and 1 base from J, leaving 11 bases between. This CDR3 spans 14 amino acids. The CDR3 protein is CASSSSTGSYEQYF. The DNA for the CDR3 is TGTGCCAGCAGCTCGTCCACGGGGTCCTACGAGCAGTACTTC.

This clone occurred a few times. The chain joins TRBV6-1 to TRBJ2-7; D is perhaps TRBD1 (5 bases). Per the germline V gene, CDR1 is MNHNS and CDR2 is SASEGT. The CDR3 contains 15 residues. Trimming cost V 2 bases and J 4 bases, with 15 bases left between them. CDR3 in amino acids: CASSESATEHYEQYF. CDR3 DNA: TGTGCCAGCAGTGAATCCGCGACAGAACATTACGAGCAGTACTTC.

This chain connects TRBV5-1 to TRBJ1-2, with a weak D call TRBD1 (5 bases). CDR1 SGHRS and CDR2 YFSETQ come from the germline V gene. The CDR3 runs 13 residues. The ends were cut back, 3 bases at V and 5 bases at J, with 11 bases in the middle. CDR3 in DNA: TGCGCCAGCAGCTACGGGACTCAGTATGGCTACACCTTC. Protein sequence: CASSYGTQYGYTF.

The chain links TRBV2 to TRBJ1-4; no clear D gene. The CDR3 runs to 13 residues. Germline V gene lookup returns CDR1 SNHLY and CDR2 FYNNEI. The V and J ends lost 6 bases and 8 bases respectively, with 13 bases between them. CDR3 coding DNA: TGTGCCAGCAGCCCACCTAGCTGGGAAAAACTGTTTTTT. Amino acid sequence: CASSPPSWEKLFF.

The chain couples TRBV5-1 to TRBJ2-7; the match to TRBD1 covers 8 bases. This CDR3 region has 13 residues. CDR1 and CDR2 (germline): SGHRS, YFSETQ. V shed 5 bases and J 1 base; nucleotides not matched to a gene: 2. The CDR3 region is CASRNRGSYEQYF. For the CDR3, the DNA is TGCGCCAGCAGGAACAGGGGGTCCTACGAGCAGTACTTC.

J is TRBJ1-1 and V is TRBV19, with 7 bases fitting TRBD1. The CDR3 covers 15 residues. The V gene end was trimmed by 9 bases and the J gene end by 0 bases; junction bases not matched to a gene: 10. The V gene's germline CDR1 is LNHDA and CDR2 SQIVND (reference sequence). CDR3 region: CASRRGLTLNTEAFF. The CDR3 nucleotides read TGTGCCAGCAGAAGGGGGCTCACCTTGAACACTGAAGCTTTCTTT.